This TCR beta chain comes out of a study of T cells in Graves' hyperthyroidism and ophthalmopathy. From RNA transcripts, TCR beta CDR3 regions were amplified. RT-PCR in the first round (using the HTBI primer set) targeted the TCR CDR3. TCRdb redid the calling of the multiplex PCR reads with MiXCR, one entry per CDR3 protein. In the table there are about half a million distinct CDR3 sequences, about 20% of which are singletons. The V gene lost 5 bases and the J gene lost 7 bases, with 17 bases spanning the gap. The CDR3 consists of 14 residues. This clonotype was seen repeatedly, ten times or more. The sequence was collected from a man between 40 and 49 years old with Graves' ophthalmopathy. Source material: blood. This rearrangement joins TRBV12-3 or TRBV12-4 to TRBJ1-1, with a weak D call TRBD1 (6 bases). DNA for the CDR3: TGTGCCAGCAGTCACGCCACAAAACAGGGTGAAGCTTTCTTT. Its protein is CASSHATKQGEAFF.